This entry describes one TCR beta chain. The authors extracted RNA and reverse transcribed it into cDNA as the sequencing template. Generated by immunoSEQ multiplex PCR, the TCRdb table keeps only in-frame clones and is missing some. There are fewer than 250,000 clones in the sample; around three fifths occur only once, and more than 3.5% lies in the top ten. The source of the sample is a study of CD8+ T cells in alopecia areata. Documented treatment: oral pan-JAK inhibitor, 5-10 mg twice daily. The V end was cut by 6 bases, the J end by 5 bases, with 16 bases between. Germline CDR1 SGDLS, CDR2 YYNGEE. CDR3 length: 14 residues.

The V gene is TRBV9, the J gene TRBJ2-3; perhaps TRBD2 as D (6 bases). This material consisted of CD4+ T cells sorted from blood, taken at week 4, from a patient treated with tofacitinib. This TCR derives from a human donor with alopecia areata. DNA of the CDR3: TGTGCCAGCAACCGACTAGGCTCCCGAGATACGCAGTATTTT. This sequence encodes CASNRLGSRDTQYF.